The present TCR beta chain was sequenced within a study of Ad26.COV2.S vaccination and SARS-CoV-2 variants (dated by TCRdb to the early 2020s). As for the study more broadly: Sequencing of the TCRbeta repertoire served to evaluate the specificity and breadth of SARS-CoV-2-reactive T cell receptors following Ad26.COV2.S vaccination. The TCR-sequenced set comprised around 30 samples: about 19 Ad26.COV2.S vaccine recipients, 5 placebo recipients and 8 SARS-CoV-2 convalescent individuals. The full study reports these points: According to the authors, total T cell responses may have been underestimated by the TCR breadth and depth analyses. Substantial breadth of spike-specific CD8+ and CD4+ T cell responses was reported after vaccination. Compared with placebo recipients, Ad26.COV2.S recipients showed higher spike-specific TCR breadth (P = 0.0014). Comparable non-spike TCR breadth was observed between vaccine and placebo recipients, consistent with only spike being contained in the vaccine.

TCRbeta CDR3 regions were sequenced with the immunoSEQ Assay. After extraction, genomic DNA underwent amplification by bias-controlled multiplex PCR, followed by high-throughput sequencing. The paper's data handling went like this. Collapsing and filtering of sequences were performed to quantify the absolute abundance of each unique TCRbeta CDR3 region. T cell fraction was estimated by normalizing TCRbeta template counts to usable DNA, with usable DNA measured through amplification of reference genes found in all nucleated cells. Repertoire TCRs were annotated as SARS-CoV-2-specific by exact matching of V gene, CDR3 amino acid sequence and J gene to a known reactive TCR set. The reference SARS-CoV-2 TCR set came from MIRA and was filtered for enrichment in COVID-19-positive ImmuneCODE repertoires, removing public or cross-reactive TCRs. Using the MIRA antigens, annotated TCRs were further analysed by specific ORF or by position within an ORF. Breadth was defined as the number of annotated unique rearrangements divided by the total number of unique productive rearrangements, and depth was defined as the summed frequency of the annotated unique rearrangements. TCR breadth was compared between groups using two-sided Wilcoxon rank-sum tests. This is the immuneACCESS table as TCRdb keeps it, with only in-frame sequences that have V and J called. A part of the clones is gone; compared with another copy, unresolved V genes explain less than half, and the rest is unexplained. V, J and clone size reflect that table, while D and trimming were determined from the DNA. Recorded for this sample are tens of thousands of clones; approximately 77% of them occurred a single time. The top ten hold about a sixth of the sample.

In light of the paper, this sample's time point label describes: individuals recovered from natural SARS-CoV-2 infection. In regard to this clone: The antigen this receptor binds is unknown. No base quality information exists; no much larger clone differs at one position.

Cut back by 5 bases and 4 bases, the V and J ends lie 26 bases apart. Including cysteine and phenylalanine, the CDR3 has 18 amino acids. Only the CDR3 portion is preserved as DNA: 54 bases, with reading frame beginning at the first base. Based on the germline V gene, the CDR1 and CDR2 sequences are MDHEN and SYDVKM. This sequence originates from a human donor who had recovered from COVID-19. The chain is encoded by TRBV28 joined to TRBJ1-2; TRBD1 is a possible D gene, resting on 5 matching bases. The input for sequencing was peripheral blood, taken after recovery from COVID-19. The sequenced DNA is TGTGCCAGCAGTCCCCCGACAGAATACACCAAGCTAGGCTATGGCTACACCTTC. This translates into CASSPPTEYTKLGYGYTF.